This note documents a single T cell receptor (beta chain) sequence. No antigen is known for it. With 6 bases removed from V and 15 bases from J, the gap between germline ends came to 21 bases. There are 13 residues in the CDR3. These data originate in a study of T cell responses to AZD1222 COVID-19 vaccine. Whole-study results and caveats: An increase in Spike-specific TCR breadth and depth was observed after two AZD1222 doses.

Generated by immunoSEQ multiplex PCR, the TCRdb table keeps only in-frame clones and is missing some. Here the sample spans just under 90,000 clones, 88% being singletons. The V gene is TRBV12-3 or TRBV12-4, the J gene TRBJ2-1, with a tentative D call TRBD2 (5 bases). This TCR was recovered from an adult in good health. Sequencing used peripheral blood, obtained on day 0 of AZD1222 vaccination. For the CDR3, the DNA is TGTGCCAGCAGCACCCTGAGCCCGGGGTGGTCGTTCTTC. It specifies CASSTLSPGWSFF.